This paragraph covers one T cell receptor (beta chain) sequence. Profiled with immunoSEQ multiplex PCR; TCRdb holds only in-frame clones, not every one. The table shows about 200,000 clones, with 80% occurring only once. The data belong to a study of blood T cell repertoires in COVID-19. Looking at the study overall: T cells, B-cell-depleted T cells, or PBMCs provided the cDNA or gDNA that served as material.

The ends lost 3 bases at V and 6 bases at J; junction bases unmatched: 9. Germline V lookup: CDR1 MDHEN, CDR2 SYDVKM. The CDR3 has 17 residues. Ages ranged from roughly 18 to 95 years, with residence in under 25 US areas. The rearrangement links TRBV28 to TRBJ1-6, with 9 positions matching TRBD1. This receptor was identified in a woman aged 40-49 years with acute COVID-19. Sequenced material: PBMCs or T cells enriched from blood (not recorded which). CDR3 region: CASSLDGTGSSNSPLHF. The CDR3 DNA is TGTGCCAGCAGTTTGGATGGGACAGGGAGTAGTAATTCACCCCTCCACTTT.